The next 12 T cell receptor beta chains were all read from a single sample in a study of beta chain features in type 1 diabetes. The isolated RNA, all of it, was reverse transcribed, so expressed TCRB transcripts were what got sequenced. Using immunoSEQ multiplex PCR, the repertoire was profiled, and TCRdb retains in-frame clones only, with some absent. This sample has about 320,000 clones, with around 15% found just once. The source material was central memory CD4+ T cells from blood. Receptor source: a man between 25 and 39 years old in good health.

The rearrangement uses TRBV29-1 and TRBJ2-1; weak D call: TRBD1 (6 bases). The CDR3 runs 13 residues. Germline V lookup: CDR1 SQVTM, CDR2 ANQGSEA. With 7 bases removed from V and 6 bases from J, the gap between germline ends came to 16 bases. Written as DNA, the CDR3 is TGCAGCGCGGACAGATCCAAGATCAATGAGCAGTTCTTC. It specifies CSADRSKINEQFF.

This clone was seen a few times. The chain links TRBV6-6 to TRBJ2-1; TRBD1 might be the D (5 bases). Germline CDR1 reads MNHNY; CDR2 reads SVGAGI (reference sequence). CDR3 length equals 11 residues. Trimming shortened V by 6 bases and J by 12 bases, and 12 bases separated the two germline ends. CDR3 coding DNA: TGTGCCAGCAGCCCTACAAGGGGGCAGTTCTTC. Protein: CASSPTRGQFF.

The CDR3 sequence: CASSLVSQQPNYGYTF. CDR3 DNA: TGCGCCAGCAGCTTGGTGTCACAGCAACCCAACTATGGCTACACCTTC. The V and J genes are TRBV5-1 and TRBJ1-2; D remains ambiguous. Germline V gives CDR1 SGHRS, CDR2 YFSETQ. CDR3 size: 16 residues. Between the trimmed V and J ends, which lost 0 bases and 2 bases, there was a span of 14 bases.

This CDR3 is CASSRQSGEGTDTQYF. The CDR3 DNA follows: TGTGCCAGCAGCCGCCAGTCCGGAGAGGGCACAGATACGCAGTATTTT. The chain combines TRBV11-1 with TRBJ2-3; D not resolved. Germline V CDR1 and CDR2: SGHAT, FQDESV (reference sequence). The CDR3 runs to 16 residues. Trimming cost V 5 bases and J 1 base, with 16 bases left between them.

The chain couples TRBV19 to TRBJ2-5; 7 bases align to TRBD2. V shed 5 bases, J shed 3 bases, and the junction held 3 bases outside the gene matches. The germline gives CDR1 LNHDA, CDR2 SQIVND (reference sequence). The CDR3 totals 13 residues. The CDR3 sequence is CASSQTSKETQYF. Written as DNA, the CDR3 is TGTGCCAGTAGTCAGACTAGCAAAGAGACCCAGTACTTC.

This clone was seen only a few times. The chain combines TRBV18 with TRBJ1-2; no reliable D call. The CDR3 sequence is 14 residues long. V gave up 5 bases and J gave up 0 bases, with 10 bases separating them. Germline V gives CDR1 KGHSH, CDR2 LQKENI. The CDR3 reads CASSETRTNYGYTF. CDR3 DNA sequence: TGTGCCAGCTCAGAGACACGGACTAACTATGGCTACACCTTC. Full variable domain (missing parts from reference TRBV18 and TRBJ1-2): NAGVMQNPRHLVRRRGQEARLRCSPMKGHSHVYWYRQLPEEGLKFMVYLQKENIIDESGMPKERFSAEFPKEGPSILRIQQVVRGDSAAYFCASSETRTNYGYTFGSGTRLTVV.

V gene TRBV5-4 combines with J gene TRBJ2-6; 7 bases are shared with TRBD1. CDR1 is SGHNT and CDR2 is YYREEE in the germline V gene (reference sequence). CDR3 length: 16 amino acids. Trimming removed 5 bases from V and 0 bases from J; junction bases left unmatched: 5. DNA for the CDR3: TGTGCCAGCAGAAAGGACAGGAACTCTGGGGCCAACGTCCTGACTTTC. Translation: CASRKDRNSGANVLTF. The variable domain in full, completed from reference TRBV5-4 and TRBJ2-6, reads ETGVTQSPTHLIKTRGQQVTLRCSSQSGHNTVSWYQQALGQGPQFIFQYYREEENGRGNFPPRFSGLQFPNYSSELNVNALELDDSALYLCASRKDRNSGANVLTFGAGSRLTVL.

J is TRBJ1-1 and V is TRBV30, with TRBD1 as a possible D gene (6 bases). CDR3 length: 13 amino acids. CDR1 is GTSNPN and CDR2 is SVGIG in the germline V gene (reference sequence). V lost 1 base, J lost 4 bases, and 10 bases lay in between. CDR3 protein: CAWSDRRGTEAFF. The DNA of the CDR3 is TGTGCCTGGAGTGACCGCAGGGGCACTGAAGCTTTCTTT.

The genes are TRBV18 and TRBJ1-4; D gene unclear. Trimming pared 4 bases from V and 3 bases from J, leaving 9 bases between. The CDR3 runs 14 residues. CDR1 and CDR2 from the germline V gene are KGHSH and LQKENI. The DNA of the CDR3 is TGTGCCAGCTCACAGGCAGAACCTAATGAAAAACTGTTTTTT. Encoded protein: CASSQAEPNEKLFF.

This clone was seen only a few times. The CDR3 DNA sequence: TGTGCCATCAGAACAGGGGCGGATGGCTACACCTTC. Its translation: CAIRTGADGYTF. The rearrangement uses TRBV10-3 and TRBJ1-2; 7 bases are a match to TRBD1. Trimming cost V 6 bases and J 6 bases; bases outside gene matches: 4. The CDR3 is 12 amino acids. Looked up from germline, CDR1 is ENHRY and CDR2 is SYGVKD.

This clone occurred once. The chain recombines TRBV5-4 with TRBJ2-7; D unclear. The V gene's germline CDR1 is SGHNT and CDR2 YYREEE (reference sequence). This CDR3 has 13 residues. V lost 2 bases to trimming and J lost 3 bases, with 9 bases between them. CDR3 in amino acids: CASSFDRGYEQYV. The CDR3, as DNA: TGTGCCAGCAGCTTTGACCGAGGCTACGAGCAGTACGTC.

A few counts support this clone. The chain employs TRBV29-1 and TRBJ1-1; D perhaps matches TRBD1 (6 bases). CDR1 SQVTM and CDR2 ANQGSEA come from the germline V gene. The CDR3 length is 15 residues. Trimming shortened V by 4 bases and J by 1 base, and 16 bases separated the two germline ends. The CDR3 sequence: CSVARLGHQNTEAFF. The CDR3 DNA is TGCAGCGTTGCTAGATTGGGACACCAGAACACTGAAGCTTTCTTT.